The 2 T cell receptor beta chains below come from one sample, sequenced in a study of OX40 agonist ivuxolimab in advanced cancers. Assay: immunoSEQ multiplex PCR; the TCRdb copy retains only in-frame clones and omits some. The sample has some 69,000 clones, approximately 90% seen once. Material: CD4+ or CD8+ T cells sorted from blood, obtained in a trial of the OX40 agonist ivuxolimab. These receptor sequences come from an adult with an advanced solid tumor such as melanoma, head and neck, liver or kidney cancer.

The CDR3 is CASSTGTRGFEQYF. CDR3 DNA: TGTGCCAGTAGTACCGGGACTAGGGGGTTCGAGCAGTACTTC. This chain uses TRBV19 with TRBJ2-7; 8 bases agree with TRBD2. This CDR3 has 14 residues. The V gene's germline CDR1 is LNHDA and CDR2 SQIVND (reference sequence). V lost 4 bases and J lost 6; bases outside the gene matches: 8.

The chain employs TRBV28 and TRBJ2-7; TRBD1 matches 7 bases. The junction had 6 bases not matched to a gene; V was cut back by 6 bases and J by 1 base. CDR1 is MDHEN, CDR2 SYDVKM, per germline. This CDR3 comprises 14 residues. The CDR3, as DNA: TGTGCCAGCAGCCGAGGGGGCAGATCCTACGAGCAGTACTTC. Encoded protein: CASSRGGRSYEQYF.